This TCR beta chain was recorded in a study of T cell clonotyping in hematopoietic cell transplantation. Across the study: Recipients were bled about 28 days pretransplant and at posttransplant days 30, 100, 180. Study-wide points: Few recipient clonotypes overlapped donors; over 97% were de novo at given depth. After transplant, recipient diversity fell while pathologically expanded clonotypes grew through day 180.

The CDR3 runs 16 residues. After removal of 2 bases from V and 4 bases from J, the junction contained 10 bases not matched to a gene. Germline assignment: CDR1 GTSNPN and CDR2 SVGIG (reference sequence). Clones were read by immunoSEQ multiplex PCR, and TCRdb kept only the in-frame ones, dropping some. The data show roughly 13,000 clones, about 60% seen once. As regards this clone: Antigen: not known.

The origin of this receptor is a human donor who either received an allogeneic hematopoietic cell transplant for a myeloid malignancy or was a related donor (not recorded which). Some clones in this sample may be carry-over from other donors' samples. Sequenced input: PBMCs. The chain joins TRBV30 to TRBJ2-2, with 7 nucleotides matching TRBD1. CDR3 in amino acids: CAWSNDREKGTGELFF. CDR3 in DNA: TGTGCCTGGAGTAATGACAGGGAAAAAGGCACCGGGGAGCTGTTTTTT.